This T cell receptor (beta chain) was captured by sequencing in a study of cytotoxic CD8 clonotypes in ibrutinib-treated CLL. On the study more broadly: Of the patients, 10 to 12 were relapsed/refractory, approximately 15 treatment-naive and around 17 IGHV unmutated. Partial responders around 24, complete 2; about twelve progressed and around 15 stayed in remission by median approximately 5.5 years. Sample averages reached 250,000 to 300,000 productive templates and 80,000 to 100,000 productive rearrangements.

Cryopreserved PBMCs yielded approximately 1.9 micrograms of genomic DNA for TCR beta libraries. Using immunoSEQ multiplex PCR, the repertoire was profiled, and TCRdb retains in-frame clones only, with some absent. The table lists 15,000 to 20,000 clones, 68% of them singletons, with 15% to 20% in the top ten. Points on this clone: The junction shows a germline mismatch at one end, possibly a read error.

The CDR3 contains 13 residues. Germline V gene data show CDR1 as SGHVS and CDR2 as FNYEAQ. This clonotype originated in a human donor with chronic lymphocytic leukemia. This chain links TRBV7-6 with TRBJ2-7; D gene ambiguous. The source was PBMCs, collected before ibrutinib treatment. CDR3 DNA: TGCGCCAGCAGCCAGGACCGCTCCTACGAGCAGTACTTC. It codes for CASSQDRSYEQYF.